The count of the clone carrying this T cell receptor (beta chain) is one. The target antigen is unknown. Terminally differentiated effector memory CD45RA+ cells were excluded by CCR7 positive selection of CD45RO-negative cells. The CDR3 consists of 16 residues. In germline, CDR1 is SGHDT, CDR2 YYEEEE. The J segment lost 1 base and the V segment lost 2 bases, leaving 8 bases of the junction unmatched. The data are from a study of shared clonotypes between healthy human individuals. Study-wide results and limits: Large sequencing depth failed to make sorted-subset sequencing complete, rarefaction showed.

Some clones are missing from TCRdb's copy, which holds only in-frame ones; the method was immunoSEQ multiplex PCR. The data contain 650,000 to 800,000 clones, about 90% of them singletons. Sequenced: naive CD8+ T cells sorted from blood. This clonotype was obtained from a young man in good health. The chain couples TRBV5-6 to TRBJ1-1; 7 bases agree with TRBD1. In nucleotides, the CDR3 is TGTGCCAGCAGCTTATACGGGACAGCGTGGAACACTGAAGCTTTCTTT. Its translation is CASSLYGTAWNTEAFF.